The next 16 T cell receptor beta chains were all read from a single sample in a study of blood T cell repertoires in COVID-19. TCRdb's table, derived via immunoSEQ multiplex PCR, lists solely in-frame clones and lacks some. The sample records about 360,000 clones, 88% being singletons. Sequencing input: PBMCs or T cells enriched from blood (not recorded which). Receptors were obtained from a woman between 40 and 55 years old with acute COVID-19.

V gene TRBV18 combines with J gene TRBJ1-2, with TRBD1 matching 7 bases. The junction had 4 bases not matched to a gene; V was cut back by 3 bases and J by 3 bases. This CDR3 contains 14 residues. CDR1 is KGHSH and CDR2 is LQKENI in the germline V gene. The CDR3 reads CASSPEGQHYGYTF. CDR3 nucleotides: TGTGCCAGCTCACCTGAGGGACAGCACTATGGCTACACCTTC. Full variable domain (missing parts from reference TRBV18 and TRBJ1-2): NAGVMQNPRHLVRRRGQEARLRCSPMKGHSHVYWYRQLPEEGLKFMVYLQKENIIDESGMPKERFSAEFPKEGPSILRIQQVVRGDSAAYFCASSPEGQHYGYTFGSGTRLTVV.

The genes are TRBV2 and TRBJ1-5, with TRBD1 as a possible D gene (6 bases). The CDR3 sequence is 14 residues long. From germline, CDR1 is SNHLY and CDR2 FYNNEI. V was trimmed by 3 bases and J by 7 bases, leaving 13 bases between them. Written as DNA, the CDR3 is TGTGCCAGCAGTGACCAGGGGTTAATACAGCCCCAGCATTTT. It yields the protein CASSDQGLIQPQHF.

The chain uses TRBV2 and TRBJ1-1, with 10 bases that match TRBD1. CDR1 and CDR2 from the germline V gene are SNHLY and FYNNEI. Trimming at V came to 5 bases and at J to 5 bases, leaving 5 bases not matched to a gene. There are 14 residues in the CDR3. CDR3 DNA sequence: TGTGCCAGCAGTATGGACAGGGGGGCAACTGAAGCTTTCTTT. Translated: CASSMDRGATEAFF.

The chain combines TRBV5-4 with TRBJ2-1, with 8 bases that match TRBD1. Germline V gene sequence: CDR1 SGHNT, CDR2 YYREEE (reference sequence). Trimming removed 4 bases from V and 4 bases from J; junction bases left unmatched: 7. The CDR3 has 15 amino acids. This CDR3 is CASSLNRGLYNEQFF. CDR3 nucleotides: TGTGCCAGCAGCCTTAACAGGGGGTTATACAATGAGCAGTTCTTC.

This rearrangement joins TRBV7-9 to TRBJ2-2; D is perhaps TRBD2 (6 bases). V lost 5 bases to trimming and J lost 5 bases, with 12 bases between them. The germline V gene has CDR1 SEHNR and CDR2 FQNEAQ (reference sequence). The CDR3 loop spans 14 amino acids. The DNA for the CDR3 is TGTGCCAGCAGCCACGATGGGGGGACCGGGGAGCTGTTTTTT. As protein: CASSHDGGTGELFF.

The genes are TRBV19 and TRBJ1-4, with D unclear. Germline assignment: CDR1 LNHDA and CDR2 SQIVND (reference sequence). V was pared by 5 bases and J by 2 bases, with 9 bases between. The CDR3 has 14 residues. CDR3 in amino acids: CASSAPRTNEKLFF. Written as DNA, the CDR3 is TGTGCCAGTAGTGCACCTAGGACTAATGAAAAACTGTTTTTT.

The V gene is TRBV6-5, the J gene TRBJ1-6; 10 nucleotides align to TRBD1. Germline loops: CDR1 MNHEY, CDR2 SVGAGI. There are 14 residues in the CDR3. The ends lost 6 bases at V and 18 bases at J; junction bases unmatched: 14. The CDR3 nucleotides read TGTGCCAGCAGCTCGACCACGGACAGGGGGATCTGCCACTTT. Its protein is CASSSTTDRGICHF.

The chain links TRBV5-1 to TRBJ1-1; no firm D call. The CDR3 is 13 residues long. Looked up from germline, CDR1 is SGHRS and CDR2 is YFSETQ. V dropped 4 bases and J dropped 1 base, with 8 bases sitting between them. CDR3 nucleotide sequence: TGCGCCAGCAGCCCTAACAGGAACACTGAAGCTTTCTTT. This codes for CASSPNRNTEAFF.

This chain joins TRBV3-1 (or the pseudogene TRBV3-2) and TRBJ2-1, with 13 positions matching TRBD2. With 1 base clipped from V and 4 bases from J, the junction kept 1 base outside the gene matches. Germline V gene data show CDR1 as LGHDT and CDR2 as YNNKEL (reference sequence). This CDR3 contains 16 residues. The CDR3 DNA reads TGTGCCAGCAGCCAAGGACTAGCGGGGGGATACAATGAGCAGTTCTTC. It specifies CASSQGLAGGYNEQFF.

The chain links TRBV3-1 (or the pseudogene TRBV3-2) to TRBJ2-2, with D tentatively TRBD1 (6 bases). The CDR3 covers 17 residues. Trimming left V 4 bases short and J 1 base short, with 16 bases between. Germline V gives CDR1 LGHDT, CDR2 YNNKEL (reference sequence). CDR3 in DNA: TGTGCCAGCAGCCTCGAGGGTGCCAGGGGGAACACCGGGGAGCTGTTTTTT. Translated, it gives CASSLEGARGNTGELFF.

In nucleotides, the CDR3 is TGTGCCAGCAGTCTGGAGAATTCACCCCTCCACTTT. It specifies CASSLENSPLHF. The chain links TRBV12-3 or TRBV12-4 to TRBJ1-6; D unclear. Trimming shortened V by 5 bases and J by 7 bases, and 6 bases separated the two germline ends. CDR3 length: 12 amino acids.

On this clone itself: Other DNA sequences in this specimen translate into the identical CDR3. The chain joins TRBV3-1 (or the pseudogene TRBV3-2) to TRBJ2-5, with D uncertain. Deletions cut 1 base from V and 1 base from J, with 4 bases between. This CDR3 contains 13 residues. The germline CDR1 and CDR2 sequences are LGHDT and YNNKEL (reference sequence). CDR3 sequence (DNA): TGTGCCAGCAGCCAAGGGGCCCAAGAGACCCAGTACTTC. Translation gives CASSQGAQETQYF.

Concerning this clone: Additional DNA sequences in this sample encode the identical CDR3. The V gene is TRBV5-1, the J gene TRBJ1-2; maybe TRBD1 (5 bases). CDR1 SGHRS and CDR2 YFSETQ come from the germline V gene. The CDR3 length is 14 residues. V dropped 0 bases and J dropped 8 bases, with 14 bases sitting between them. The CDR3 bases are TGCGCCAGCAGCTTGGTCCAGGGATCGGGCGGCTACACCTTC. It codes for CASSLVQGSGGYTF.

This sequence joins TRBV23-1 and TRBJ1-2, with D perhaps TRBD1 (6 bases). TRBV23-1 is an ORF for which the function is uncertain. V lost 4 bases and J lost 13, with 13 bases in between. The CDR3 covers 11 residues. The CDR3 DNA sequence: TGCGCCAGCAGTCCTCGCAGGGGTTGCACCTTC. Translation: CASSPRRGCTF.

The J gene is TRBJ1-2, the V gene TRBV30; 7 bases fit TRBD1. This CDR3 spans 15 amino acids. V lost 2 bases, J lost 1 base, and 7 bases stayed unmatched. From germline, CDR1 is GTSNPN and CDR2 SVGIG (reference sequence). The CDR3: CAWSLRQGVNYGYTF. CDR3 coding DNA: TGTGCCTGGAGTCTCCGACAGGGAGTTAACTATGGCTACACCTTC. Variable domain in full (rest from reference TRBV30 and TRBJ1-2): SQTIHQWPATLVQPVGSPLSLECTVEGTSNPNLYWYRQAAGRGLQLLFYSVGIGQISSEVPQNLSASRPQDRQFILSSKKLLLSDSGFYLCAWSLRQGVNYGYTFGSGTRLTVV.

The CDR3 sequence is CASSPGLPNTEAFF. The CDR3 coding sequence is TGCGCCAGCAGCCCGGGACTTCCGAACACTGAAGCTTTCTTT. The V call is TRBV5-1, the J call TRBJ1-1; D possibly corresponds to TRBD1 (5 bases). Germline lookup yields CDR1 SGHRS and CDR2 YFSETQ. The V end was cut by 4 bases, the J end by 1 base, with 11 bases between. CDR3 length equals 14 residues.